This T cell receptor beta chain was documented in a study of blood T cell repertoires in COVID-19. With 2 bases removed from V and 0 bases from J, the gap between germline ends came to 9 bases. Germline lookup yields CDR1 MGHDK and CDR2 SYGVNS. The CDR3 runs to 15 residues. Source study methods: Reference gene primer amplification yielded estimated nucleated cell counts. Measured with immunoSEQ multiplex PCR; TCRdb has only the in-frame clones, and not every one. V and J calls and clone size are as listed in that table; D and trimming were resolved from the DNA. The sample lists a few hundred thousand clones, roughly 88% occurring once. Enrolled through a virtual design, the participants were between roughly 18 and 95 years of age and came from approximately 25 US areas. Participants' own reports of clinical history determined their cohort assignment.

The chain combines TRBV25-1 with TRBJ2-3, with D perhaps TRBD1 (6 bases). Sequences were obtained from PBMCs or T cells enriched from blood (not recorded which). The source is a woman aged 35 to 49 who had been exposed to COVID-19. As DNA, the CDR3 is TGTGCCAGCAGTGAAACAGGGTATAGCACAGATACGCAGTATTTT. This codes for CASSETGYSTDTQYF.